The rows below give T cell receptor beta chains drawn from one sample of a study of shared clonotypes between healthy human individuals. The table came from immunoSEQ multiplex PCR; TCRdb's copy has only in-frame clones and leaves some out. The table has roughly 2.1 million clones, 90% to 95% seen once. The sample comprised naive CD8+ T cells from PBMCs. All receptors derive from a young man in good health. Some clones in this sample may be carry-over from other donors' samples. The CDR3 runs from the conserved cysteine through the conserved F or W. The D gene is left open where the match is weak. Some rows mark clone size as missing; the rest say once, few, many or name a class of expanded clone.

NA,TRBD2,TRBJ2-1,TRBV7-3,CASSLGELAGGRGEQFF,TGTGCCAGCAGCTTGGGGGAGCTAGCGGGAGGTAGAGGGGAGCAGTTCTTC
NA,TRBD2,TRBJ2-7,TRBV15,CATSRVGLAGGLYEQYF,TGTGCCACCAGCAGAGTTGGACTAGCGGGAGGGCTTTACGAGCAGTACTTC
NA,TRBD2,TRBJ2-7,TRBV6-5,CASSWGLAETPYEQYF,TGTGCCAGCAGTTGGGGACTAGCGGAGACCCCCTACGAGCAGTACTTC
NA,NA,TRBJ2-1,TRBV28,CASVPNPDFTYNEQFF,TGTGCCAGCGTTCCCAACCCGGACTTTACCTACAATGAGCAGTTCTTC
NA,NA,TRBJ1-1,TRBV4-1,CASSQSPGTQNDEAFF,TGCGCCAGCAGCCAATCTCCCGGGACACAGAATGATGAAGCTTTCTTT
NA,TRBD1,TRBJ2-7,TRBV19,CASSNRDSFWGQYF,TGTGCCAGTAGTAACCGGGACAGCTTTTGGGGGCAGTACTTC
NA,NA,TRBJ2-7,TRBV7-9,CASSLGGGGHYEQYF,TGTGCCAGCAGCTTAGGGGGAGGGGGTCACTACGAGCAGTACTTC
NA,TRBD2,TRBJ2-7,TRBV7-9,CASSSPTSGGNYEQYF,TGTGCCAGCAGCAGTCCCACTAGCGGGGGGAACTACGAGCAGTACTTC
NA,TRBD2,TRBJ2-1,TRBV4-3,CASSQGLAGLNEQFF,TGCGCCAGCAGCCAGGGACTAGCGGGGCTCAATGAGCAGTTCTTC
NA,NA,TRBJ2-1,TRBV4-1,CASSQRTRESYNEQFF,TGCGCCAGCAGCCAACGGACCCGCGAGTCCTACAATGAGCAGTTCTTC
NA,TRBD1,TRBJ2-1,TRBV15,CATSRADRPISNEQFF,TGTGCCACCAGCAGGGCGGACAGGCCTATTAGTAATGAGCAGTTCTTC
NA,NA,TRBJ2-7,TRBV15,CATSSPTVGPYEQYF,TGTGCCACCAGCAGCCCTACCGTGGGGCCCTACGAGCAGTACTTC
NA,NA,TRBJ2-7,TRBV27,CASSLLTPTLSSYEQYF,TGTGCCAGCAGTTTATTGACCCCGACACTAAGCTCCTACGAGCAGTACTTC
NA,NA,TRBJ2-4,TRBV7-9,CASTGGKNIQYF,TGTGCCAGCACCGGGGGAAAAAACATTCAGTACTTC
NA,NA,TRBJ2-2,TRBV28,CASSLSLDTGELFF,TGTGCCAGCAGTTTGTCTTTAGACACCGGGGAGCTGTTTTTT
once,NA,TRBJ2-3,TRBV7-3,CASSYTGWDTQYF,TGTGCCAGCAGCTATACCGGCTGGGATACGCAGTATTTT
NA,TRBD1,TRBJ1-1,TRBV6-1,CASSSRTGRNTEAFF,TGTGCCAGCAGTTCCAGGACAGGGCGGAACACTGAAGCTTTCTTT
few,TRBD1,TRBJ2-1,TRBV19,CASGWTGPDEQFF,TGTGCCAGCGGCTGGACAGGGCCCGATGAGCAGTTCTTC
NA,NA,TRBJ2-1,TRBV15,CATSSSMGDEQFF,TGTGCCACCAGCAGCTCAATGGGCGATGAGCAGTTCTTC
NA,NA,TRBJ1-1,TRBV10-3,CAISESRTGPSNTEAFF,TGTGCCATCAGTGAGTCCCGTACAGGACCTTCGAACACTGAAGCTTTCTTT
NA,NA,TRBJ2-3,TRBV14,CASSLATDTQYF,TGTGCCAGCAGCCTGGCCACAGATACGCAGTATTTT
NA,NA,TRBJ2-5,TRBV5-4,CASSLGPEGETQYF,TGTGCCAGCAGCCTCGGTCCCGAAGGGGAGACCCAGTACTTC
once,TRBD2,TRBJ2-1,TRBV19,CASSTLAGVYNEQFF,TGTGCCAGTAGTACTCTAGCGGGAGTCTACAATGAGCAGTTCTTC
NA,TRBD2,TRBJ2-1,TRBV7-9,CASSPKNGPGGDEQFF,TGTGCCAGCAGCCCAAAGAACGGACCGGGAGGGGATGAGCAGTTCTTC
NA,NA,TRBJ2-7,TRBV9,CASSVGGNAYEQYF,TGTGCCAGCAGCGTCGGCGGGAACGCGTACGAGCAGTACTTC
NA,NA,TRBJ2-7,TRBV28,CASSPNFYEQYF,TGTGCCAGCAGTCCCAATTTTTACGAGCAGTACTTC
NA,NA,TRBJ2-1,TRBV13,CASSFTVRGIHEQFF,TGTGCCAGCAGCTTTACGGTCAGGGGAATCCATGAGCAGTTCTTC
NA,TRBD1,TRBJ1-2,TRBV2,CASSEGLGQGGYGYTF,TGTGCCAGCAGTGAAGGTCTCGGACAGGGCGGCTATGGCTACACCTTC
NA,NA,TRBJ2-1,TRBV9,CASSPSSYNEQFF,TGTGCCAGCAGCCCCAGCTCCTACAATGAGCAGTTCTTC
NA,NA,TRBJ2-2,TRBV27,CASSLRRTGELFF,TGTGCCAGCAGTTTACGGAGAACCGGGGAGCTGTTTTTT
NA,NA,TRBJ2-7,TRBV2,CASSDSWGVHYEQYF,TGTGCCAGCAGTGATTCGTGGGGAGTACACTACGAGCAGTACTTC
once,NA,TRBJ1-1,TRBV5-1,CASRSTGMNTEAFF,TGCGCCAGCAGGTCGACAGGAATGAACACTGAAGCTTTCTTT
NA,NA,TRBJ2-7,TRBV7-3,CASSPEGGVSLSYEQYF,TGTGCCAGCAGCCCGGAGGGGGGGGTTTCCCTCTCCTACGAGCAGTACTTC
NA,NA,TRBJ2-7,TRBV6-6,CASSYWADLSYEQYF,TGTGCCAGCAGTTACTGGGCGGATTTATCCTACGAGCAGTACTTC
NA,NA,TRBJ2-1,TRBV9,CASSPRDETIFHEQFF,TGTGCCAGCAGCCCCCGGGATGAGACTATTTTCCATGAGCAGTTCTTC
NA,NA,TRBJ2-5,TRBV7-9,CASSTNRDRETQYF,TGTGCCAGCAGCACTAACAGGGATCGAGAGACCCAGTACTTC
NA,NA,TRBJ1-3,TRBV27,CASSLGGFGNTIYF,TGTGCCAGCAGTTTGGGGGGCTTTGGAAACACCATATATTTT
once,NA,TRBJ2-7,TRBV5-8,CASRPGRATFYEQYF,TGTGCCAGCAGGCCAGGACGGGCCACTTTCTACGAGCAGTACTTC
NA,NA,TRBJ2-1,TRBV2,CASSSDKSSYNEQFF,TGTGCCAGCAGTTCAGACAAGAGCTCCTACAATGAGCAGTTCTTC
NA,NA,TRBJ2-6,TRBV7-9,CASSPPGAEMSSGANVLTF,TGTGCCAGCAGCCCACCAGGTGCAGAAATGAGCTCTGGGGCCAACGTCCTGACTTTC
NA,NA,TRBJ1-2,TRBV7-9,CASSLGGFGNYGYTF,TGTGCCAGCAGCTTAGGAGGGTTTGGTAACTATGGCTACACCTTC
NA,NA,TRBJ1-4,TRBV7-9,CASSGSGTGEKLFF,TGTGCCAGCAGCGGTTCCGGGACGGGCGAAAAACTGTTTTTT